Shown below are 16 T cell receptor beta chains from a single sample sequenced in a study of shared clonotypes between healthy human individuals. Profiled with immunoSEQ multiplex PCR; TCRdb holds only in-frame clones, not every one. The sample lists under 850,000 clones; approximately 77% were seen once. Source material: memory CD4+ T cells sorted from blood. As for subset: CD45RA-negative fraction. The origin of the receptors is a woman aged 30 to 39 in good health.

CDR3 sequence (DNA): TGTGCCAGCAGTTACCTCGCGGGGGAGCCCCAGCATTTT. This translates into CASSYLAGEPQHF. The chain couples TRBV6-6 to TRBJ1-5; tentatively, D is TRBD1 (5 bases). Trimming cost V 2 bases and J 8 bases, with 10 bases left between them. This CDR3 is built from 13 residues. Germline lookup yields CDR1 MNHNY and CDR2 SVGAGI (reference sequence).

The rearrangement joins TRBV27 to TRBJ2-7; 7 positions agree with TRBD2. The CDR3 has 14 amino acids. Germline trimming cut 6 bases from V and 0 bases from J; bases unmatched to any gene: 5. Germline V gene data show CDR1 as MNHEY and CDR2 as SMNVEV (reference sequence). CDR3 sequence reads: CASSWAGVSYEQYF. CDR3 in DNA: TGTGCCAGCAGCTGGGCGGGAGTCTCCTACGAGCAGTACTTC.

This sequence joins TRBV19 and TRBJ2-3; tentative D call: TRBD2 (5 bases). Germline V CDR1 and CDR2: LNHDA, SQIVND (reference sequence). CDR3 length equals 15 residues. V was cut by 3 bases and J by 4 bases, with 14 bases left in between. The CDR3 bases are TGTGCCAGTAGTATTCAAGCGGTCAGACCAGATACGCAGTATTTT. Translating gives CASSIQAVRPDTQYF.

This clone showed up just a few times. The CDR3 reads CASSLRPPGQGRANYGYTF. The CDR3 region has the DNA TGTGCCAGCAGTTTAAGACCTCCGGGACAGGGACGGGCTAACTATGGCTACACCTTC. This rearrangement joins TRBV27 to TRBJ1-2; TRBD1 matches 9 bases. J gave up 0 bases and V 2 bases, and 13 bases lay outside the gene matches. The CDR3 extends over 19 amino acids. Germline-derived CDR1 and CDR2 are MNHEY and SMNVEV (reference sequence).

The table lists this clone with many counts. This sequence joins TRBV19 and TRBJ2-1; the D gene is possibly TRBD2 (6 bases). This CDR3 is built from 15 residues. Germline V gives CDR1 LNHDA, CDR2 SQIVND (reference sequence). The germline V and J ends were trimmed by 5 bases and 3 bases, with 14 bases remaining between them. The CDR3 sequence: CASSPRLARYNEQFF. CDR3 DNA sequence: TGTGCCAGTAGTCCCCGGCTAGCGCGCTACAATGAGCAGTTCTTC.

The chain has TRBV14 and TRBJ2-5; D gene uncertain. The V gene lost 4 bases and the J gene lost 5 bases, with 17 bases spanning the gap. CDR1 and CDR2 from the germline V gene are SGHDN and FVKESK. This CDR3 is 15 amino acids long. In nucleotides, the CDR3 is TGTGCCAGCAGCCGACTCGGACGTCTGTGGGAGACCCAGTACTTC. Amino acid sequence: CASSRLGRLWETQYF.

This chain links TRBV14 with TRBJ2-2, with 10 bases fitting TRBD1. This CDR3 comprises 16 residues. Germline CDR1 and CDR2: SGHDN and FVKESK. The junction had 7 bases not matched to a gene; V was cut back by 5 bases and J by 4 bases. The CDR3 sequence is CASSSRTGGGTGELFF. The CDR3 region has the DNA TGTGCCAGCAGCTCCAGGACAGGGGGTGGCACCGGGGAGCTGTTTTTT.

The J gene is TRBJ2-1, the V gene TRBV7-2; TRBD2 matches 8 bases. The junction had 6 bases not matched to a gene; V was cut back by 1 base and J by 4 bases. This CDR3 region has 16 residues. Germline V gene sequence: CDR1 SGHTA, CDR2 FQGNSA. The CDR3 loop is CASSLGMGLEYNEQFF. CDR3 DNA: TGTGCCAGCAGCTTAGGAATGGGACTAGAGTACAATGAGCAGTTCTTC.

This clone was detected ten times or more. V is TRBV7-3 and J is TRBJ2-3; TRBD2 matches at 9 bases. V lost 6 bases to trimming and J lost 6 bases; unmatched junction nucleotides: 16. This CDR3 has 17 amino acids. Germline lookup yields CDR1 SGHTA and CDR2 FQGTGA. The CDR3 DNA follows: TGTGCCAGCAGTCCAGTGGGGGTAGCGGGAGTTGCGGATACGCAGTATTTT. It is translated as CASSPVGVAGVADTQYF.

This clone was found once. The chain links TRBV19 to TRBJ2-6; tentatively, D is TRBD2 (5 bases). V gave up 6 bases and J gave up 3 bases, with 15 bases separating them. The CDR3 totals 16 residues. Looked up from germline, CDR1 is LNHDA and CDR2 is SQIVND (reference sequence). The CDR3 sequence: CASRERRGNGANVLTF. The CDR3 nucleotides are TGTGCCAGTAGGGAGCGGAGAGGGAATGGGGCCAACGTCCTGACTTTC.

This clone has a handful of counts. The sample contains more than one DNA sequence encoding this CDR3. J is TRBJ2-1 and V is TRBV11-2; no clear D gene. The germline V gene encodes CDR1 SGHAT and CDR2 FQNNGV. This CDR3 has 12 amino acids. Trimming removed 1 base from V and 7 bases from J, with 5 bases in between. The CDR3: CASSLVGNEQFF. The CDR3 nucleotides are TGTGCCAGCAGCTTAGTCGGAAATGAGCAGTTCTTC. The whole variable domain, filled in from reference TRBV11-2 and TRBJ2-1, reads EAGVAQSPRYKIIEKRQSVAFWCNPISGHATLYWYQQILGQGPKLLIQFQNNGVVDDSQLPKDRFSAERLKGVDSTLKIQPAKLEDSAVYLCASSLVGNEQFFGPGTRLTVL.

The J gene is TRBJ2-1, the V gene TRBV7-6; TRBD1 matches at 8 bases. Germline-derived CDR1 and CDR2 are SGHVS and FNYEAQ. Trimming at V came to 4 bases and at J to 6 bases, leaving 11 bases not matched to a gene. This CDR3 region has 16 residues. The CDR3 DNA follows: TGTGCCAGCAGCTACTCAGGGGGCACGGGTCTCAATGAGCAGTTCTTC. Protein sequence: CASSYSGGTGLNEQFF.

This clone was picked up many times. The V and J genes are TRBV14 and TRBJ1-1; D gene uncertain. From germline, CDR1 is SGHDN and CDR2 FVKESK. The CDR3 extends over 12 amino acids. Deletions cut 2 bases from V and 3 bases from J, with 4 bases between. Here the CDR3 reads CASSQPYTEAFF. As DNA, the CDR3 is TGTGCCAGCAGCCAACCCTACACTGAAGCTTTCTTT.

This clone has just a few counts. The chain links TRBV5-6 to TRBJ2-5; 7 positions agree with TRBD1. V lost 3 bases and J lost 5; bases outside the gene matches: 7. This CDR3 has 14 residues. CDR1 and CDR2 (germline): SGHDT, YYEEEE. The CDR3 DNA reads as TGTGCCAGCAGCTGGGACAGTTCCTTGGAGACCCAGTACTTC. Residues: CASSWDSSLETQYF.

J is TRBJ1-5 and V is TRBV5-1; 12 nucleotides match TRBD1. The germline gives CDR1 SGHRS, CDR2 YFSETQ. The CDR3 has 16 residues. With 2 bases clipped from V and 6 bases from J, the junction kept 6 bases outside the gene matches. For the CDR3, the DNA is TGCGCCAGCAGCTTCACCGGGACAGGGGGCGGTCAGCCCCAGCATTTT. Its translation: CASSFTGTGGGQPQHF. Variable domain in full (rest from reference TRBV5-1 and TRBJ1-5): KAGVTQTPRYLIKTRGQQVTLSCSPISGHRSVSWYQQTPGQGLQFLFEYFSETQRNKGNFPGRFSGRQFSNSRSEMNVSTLELGDSALYLCASSFTGTGGGQPQHFGDGTRLSIL.

The chain combines TRBV5-1 with TRBJ2-1; 10 positions match TRBD1. V shed 2 bases and J 9 bases; nucleotides not matched to a gene: 5. Germline V gene data show CDR1 as SGHRS and CDR2 as YFSETQ. The CDR3 is 14 amino acids. The CDR3 here is CASSFGTGAIEQFF. The CDR3 coding sequence is TGCGCCAGCAGCTTCGGGACAGGGGCCATTGAGCAGTTCTTC. Based on the CDR3 plus reference TRBV5-1 and TRBJ2-1, the full variable domain is KAGVTQTPRYLIKTRGQQVTLSCSPISGHRSVSWYQQTPGQGLQFLFEYFSETQRNKGNFPGRFSGRQFSNSRSEMNVSTLELGDSALYLCASSFGTGAIEQFFGPGTRLTVL.